This T cell receptor (beta chain) appears in the sequencing data of a study of blood T cell repertoires in COVID-19. Background on the study: From the United States, Italy and Spain came samples of acute and convalescent COVID-19. The analysed material was cDNA or gDNA that came from T cells, B-cell-depleted T cells, or PBMCs.

Clones were read by immunoSEQ multiplex PCR, and TCRdb kept only the in-frame ones, dropping some. The sample holds more than 15,000 clones; more than 75% are singletons and the top ten take about a sixth. CDR3 length equals 15 residues. Trimming took 2 bases from V and 4 from J, leaving 14 bases between them. Germline V gene sequence: CDR1 LGHNA, CDR2 YSLEER. The receptor's source is a human donor with active COVID-19. The donor label of this sample is uncertain. The sample comprised peripheral blood. This sequence joins TRBV4-3 and TRBJ1-1; a weak D match, TRBD1 (5 bases). In nucleotides, the CDR3 is TGCGCCAGCAGCCAATTCCGGGGGGGAGGCACTGAAGCTTTCTTT. Amino acid sequence: CASSQFRGGGTEAFF.